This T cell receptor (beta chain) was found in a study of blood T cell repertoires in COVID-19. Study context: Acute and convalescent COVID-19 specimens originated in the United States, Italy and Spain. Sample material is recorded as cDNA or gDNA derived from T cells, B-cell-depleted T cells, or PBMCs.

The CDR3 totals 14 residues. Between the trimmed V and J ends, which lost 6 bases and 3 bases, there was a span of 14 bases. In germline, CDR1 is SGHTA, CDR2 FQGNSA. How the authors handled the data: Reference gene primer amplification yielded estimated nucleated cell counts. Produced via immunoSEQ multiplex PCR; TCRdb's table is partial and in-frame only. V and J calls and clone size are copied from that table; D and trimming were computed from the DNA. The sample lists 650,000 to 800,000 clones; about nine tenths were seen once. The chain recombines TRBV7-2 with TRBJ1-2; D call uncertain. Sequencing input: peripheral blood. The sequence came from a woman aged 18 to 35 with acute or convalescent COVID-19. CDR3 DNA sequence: TGTGCCAGCAGTCCTGTCGCCGGGGACTATGGCTACACCTTC. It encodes CASSPVAGDYGYTF.